This TCR beta chain was identified during a study of OX40 agonist ivuxolimab in advanced cancers. Study-level background: The study gave patients intravenous ivuxolimab at 0.01 to 10 mg/kg every 2 weeks. Three patients showed partial responses: one hepatocellular carcinoma and two cutaneous melanoma cases.

Blood sampling took place at baseline, cycle 4 day 1, and cycle 7 day 1. Study outcomes and limitations: Undetermined was the antigen specificity of the expanded peripheral T cells.

Using immunoSEQ multiplex PCR, the repertoire was profiled, and TCRdb retains in-frame clones only, with some absent. Found here are some 70,000 clones, more than 80% of them singletons; the top ten hold roughly 8.2%. V gave up 0 bases and J gave up 2 bases, with 8 bases separating them. The CDR3 is 13 amino acids. From germline, CDR1 is SQVTM and CDR2 ANQGSEA. This clone came up once. The antigen is not known. This sequence was found in an adult with an advanced solid tumor such as melanoma, head and neck, liver or kidney cancer. The specimen was CD4+ or CD8+ T cells sorted from blood, collected in a trial of the OX40 agonist ivuxolimab. The gene calls are TRBV29-1 and TRBJ2-7, with D possibly TRBD1 on 6 matching bases. DNA of the CDR3: TGCAGCGTTGAAGACAGGGGCACCTACGAGCAGTACTTC. Its protein product is CSVEDRGTYEQYF.